This T cell receptor beta chain was captured in a study of blood T cell repertoires in COVID-19. Background on the study: The cDNA or gDNA used as material had been derived from T cells, B-cell-depleted T cells, or PBMCs.

The germline V gene has CDR1 SGHRS and CDR2 YFSETQ. J gave up 0 bases and V 6 bases, and 8 bases lay outside the gene matches. The CDR3 totals 15 residues. How the authors handled the data: Reference gene primer amplification in the assay estimated nucleated cell counts. Only in-frame clones appear in the TCRdb table, and some are missing; sequencing was by immunoSEQ multiplex PCR. The V and J calls and the clone size are those of that table, but D and trimming were determined from the DNA. The data hold 200,000 to 300,000 clones, with around four fifths observed a single time. The clonotype was recovered from a woman aged 60-75 years with active or convalescent COVID-19. What was sequenced was peripheral blood. The chain joins TRBV5-1 to TRBJ1-1; 7 bases line up with TRBD1. CDR3 sequence: CASTPDRPMNTEAFF. Here the CDR3 DNA reads TGCGCCAGCACCCCGGACAGGCCCATGAACACTGAAGCTTTCTTT. The whole variable domain, filled in from reference TRBV5-1 and TRBJ1-1, reads KAGVTQTPRYLIKTRGQQVTLSCSPISGHRSVSWYQQTPGQGLQFLFEYFSETQRNKGNFPGRFSGRQFSNSRSEMNVSTLELGDSALYLCASTPDRPMNTEAFFGQGTRLTVV.